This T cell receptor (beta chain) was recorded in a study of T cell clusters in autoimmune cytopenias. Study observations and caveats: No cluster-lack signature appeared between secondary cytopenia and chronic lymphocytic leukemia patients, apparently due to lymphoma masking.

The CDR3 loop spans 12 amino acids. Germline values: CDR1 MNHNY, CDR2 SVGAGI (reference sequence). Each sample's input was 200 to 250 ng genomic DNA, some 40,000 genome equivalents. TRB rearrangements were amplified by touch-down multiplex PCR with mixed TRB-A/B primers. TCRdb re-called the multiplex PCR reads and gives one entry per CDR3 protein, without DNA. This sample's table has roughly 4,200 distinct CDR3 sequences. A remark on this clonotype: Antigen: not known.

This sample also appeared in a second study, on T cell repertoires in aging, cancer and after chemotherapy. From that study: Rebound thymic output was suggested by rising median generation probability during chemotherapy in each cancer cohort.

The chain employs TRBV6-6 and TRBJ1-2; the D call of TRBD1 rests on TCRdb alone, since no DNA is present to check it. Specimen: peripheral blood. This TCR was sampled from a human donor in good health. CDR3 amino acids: CASTGLFYGYTF.